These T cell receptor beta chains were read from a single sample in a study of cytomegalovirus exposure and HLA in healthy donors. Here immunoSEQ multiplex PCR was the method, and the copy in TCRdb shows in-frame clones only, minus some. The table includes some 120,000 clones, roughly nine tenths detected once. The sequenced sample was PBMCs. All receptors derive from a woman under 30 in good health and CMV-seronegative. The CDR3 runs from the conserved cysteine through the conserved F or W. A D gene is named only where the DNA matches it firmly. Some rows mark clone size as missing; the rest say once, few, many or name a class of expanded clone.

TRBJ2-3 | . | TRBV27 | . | CASSLWLDSFTDTQYF | TGTGCCAGCAGTTTGTGGCTCGACTCTTTCACAGATACGCAGTATTTT
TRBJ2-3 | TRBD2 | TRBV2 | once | CASSEEAGAPDTQYF | TGTGCCAGCAGTGAAGAAGCGGGAGCCCCAGATACGCAGTATTTT
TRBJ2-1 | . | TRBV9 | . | CASSAPGAYNEQFF | TGTGCCAGCAGCGCCCCGGGAGCTTACAATGAGCAGTTCTTC
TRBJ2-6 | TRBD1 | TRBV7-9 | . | CASRTTDRVGANVLTF | TGTGCCAGCAGGACAACGGACAGGGTCGGGGCCAACGTCCTGACTTTC
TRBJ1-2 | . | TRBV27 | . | CASSLVAGNYGYTF | TGTGCCAGCAGTTTAGTCGCGGGGAACTATGGCTACACCTTC
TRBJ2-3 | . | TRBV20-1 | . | CSALVSDTQYF | TGCAGTGCACTAGTTTCCGATACGCAGTATTTT
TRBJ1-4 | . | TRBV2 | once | CASRPEQGGKLFF | TGTGCCAGCAGACCCGAACAGGGCGGGAAACTGTTTTTT
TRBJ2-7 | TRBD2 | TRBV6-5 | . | CASSPTSGVYEQYF | TGTGCCAGCAGTCCGACTAGCGGGGTTTACGAGCAGTACTTC
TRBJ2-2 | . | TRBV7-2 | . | CASRLRGIVGELFF | TGTGCCAGCAGATTACGGGGGATTGTCGGGGAGCTGTTTTTT
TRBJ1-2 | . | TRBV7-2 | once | CASSPGPYRNYGYTF | TGTGCCAGCAGCCCTGGGCCCTATCGGAACTATGGCTACACCTTC
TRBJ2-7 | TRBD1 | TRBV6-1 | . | CASRPGQGSYEQYF | TGTGCCAGCAGGCCGGGACAGGGCTCCTACGAGCAGTACTTC
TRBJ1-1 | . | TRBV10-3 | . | CAISEGRGGTEAFF | TGTGCCATCAGTGAGGGCCGGGGGGGCACTGAAGCTTTCTTT
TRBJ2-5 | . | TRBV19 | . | CACSGGGRTQETQYF | TGTGCCTGCTCAGGGGGAGGACGCACCCAAGAGACCCAGTACTTC
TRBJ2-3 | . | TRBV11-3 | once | CASTPRGTTDTQYF | TGTGCCAGCACCCCAAGGGGTACGACAGATACGCAGTATTTT
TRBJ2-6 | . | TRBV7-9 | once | CASSLGETGANVLTF | TGTGCCAGCAGCCTAGGGGAGACTGGGGCCAACGTCCTGACTTTC
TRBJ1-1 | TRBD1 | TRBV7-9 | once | CASSFQDRGDTEAFF | TGTGCCAGCAGCTTCCAGGACAGGGGGGACACTGAAGCTTTCTTT
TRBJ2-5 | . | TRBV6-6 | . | CASSPQEETQYF | TGTGCCAGCAGCCCACAGGAGGAGACCCAGTACTTC
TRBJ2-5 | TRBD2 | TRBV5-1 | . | CASRPTLAGETQYF | TGCGCCAGCAGGCCAACTCTAGCGGGAGAGACCCAGTACTTC
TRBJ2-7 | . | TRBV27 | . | CASRNSLGQEAYEQYF | TGTGCCAGCAGGAATAGCCTAGGGCAGGAGGCCTACGAGCAGTACTTC
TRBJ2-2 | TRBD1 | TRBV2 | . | CASSVTGALNTGELFF | TGTGCCAGCAGCGTCACAGGGGCCCTTAACACCGGGGAGCTGTTTTTT
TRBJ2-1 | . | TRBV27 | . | CASSLVQGGENEQFF | TGTGCCAGCAGTTTAGTTCAGGGCGGAGAAAATGAGCAGTTCTTC
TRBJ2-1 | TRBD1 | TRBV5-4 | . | CASSRTGGFLSEQFF | TGTGCCAGCAGTCGGACAGGGGGCTTCCTCAGTGAGCAGTTCTTC
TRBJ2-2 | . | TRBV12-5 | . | CASGLVLRREWTGELFF | TGTGCTAGTGGTTTGGTACTGAGACGGGAGTGGACCGGGGAGCTGTTTTTT
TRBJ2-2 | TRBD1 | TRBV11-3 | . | CASTLDRDRNTGELFF | TGTGCCAGCACCCTCGACAGGGACAGGAACACCGGGGAGCTGTTTTTT
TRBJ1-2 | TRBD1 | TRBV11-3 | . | CASSLRDRGFTNYGYTF | TGTGCCAGCAGCTTACGCGACAGGGGCTTTACTAACTATGGCTACACCTTC
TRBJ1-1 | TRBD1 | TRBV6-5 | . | CASRNVGQKNTEAFF | TGTGCCAGCAGAAATGTGGGACAGAAGAACACTGAAGCTTTCTTT
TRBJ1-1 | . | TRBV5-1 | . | CASSPGTVLSEAFF | TGCGCCAGCAGCCCTGGGACTGTTTTATCTGAAGCTTTCTTT
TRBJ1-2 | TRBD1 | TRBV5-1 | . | CASSSMTGVVGYTF | TGCGCCAGCAGCTCCATGACAGGGGTGGTTGGCTACACCTTC
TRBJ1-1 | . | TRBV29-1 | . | CSASLGGAEAFF | TGCAGCGCTTCCTTGGGGGGGGCTGAAGCTTTCTTT
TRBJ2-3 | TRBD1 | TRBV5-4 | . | CASSLWQGATDTQYF | TGTGCCAGCAGCTTGTGGCAGGGGGCTACAGATACGCAGTATTTT
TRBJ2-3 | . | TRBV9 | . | CASSVQRSSTDTQYF | TGTGCCAGCAGCGTTCAGCGGTCTAGCACAGATACGCAGTATTTT
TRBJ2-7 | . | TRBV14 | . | CASSDFRDYEQYF | TGTGCCAGCAGCGACTTTCGGGACTACGAGCAGTACTTC
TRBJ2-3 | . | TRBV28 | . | CASSLNSLGDTQYF | TGTGCCAGCAGTTTAAATAGCTTGGGAGATACGCAGTATTTT
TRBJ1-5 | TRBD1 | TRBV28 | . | CASSSFGGTGNSQPQHF | TGTGCCAGCAGTTCCTTTGGCGGGACAGGGAATTCGCAGCCCCAGCATTTT
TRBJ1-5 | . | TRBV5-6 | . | CASSFRGDQPQHF | TGTGCCAGCAGCTTCCGGGGGGATCAGCCCCAGCATTTT
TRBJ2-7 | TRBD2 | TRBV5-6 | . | CASSPGRGAYEQYF | TGTGCCAGCAGCCCCGGGAGGGGCGCGTACGAGCAGTACTTC
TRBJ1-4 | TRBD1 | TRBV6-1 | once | CASSVLLGRGGQGANEKLFF | TGTGCCAGCAGTGTTCTACTAGGGAGGGGAGGACAGGGGGCGAATGAAAAACTGTTTTTT
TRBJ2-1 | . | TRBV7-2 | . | CASSLSGLSYNEQFF | TGTGCCAGCAGCTTAAGCGGGCTCTCCTACAATGAGCAGTTCTTC
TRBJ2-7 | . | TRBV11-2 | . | CASSFDGAYEQYF | TGTGCCAGCAGCTTCGATGGAGCCTACGAGCAGTACTTC
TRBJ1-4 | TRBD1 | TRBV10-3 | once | CAISETGTAEKLFF | TGTGCCATCAGTGAGACGGGGACAGCCGAAAAACTGTTTTTT
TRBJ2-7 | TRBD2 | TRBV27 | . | CASRGHGLAGYEQYF | TGTGCCAGCAGGGGCCACGGGCTAGCGGGATACGAGCAGTACTTC
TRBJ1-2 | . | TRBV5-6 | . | CASSPMGLITYGYTF | TGTGCCAGCAGCCCCATGGGACTAATAACCTATGGCTACACCTTC
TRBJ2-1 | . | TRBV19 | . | CATEGRGVVDEQFF | TGTGCCACCGAGGGGAGGGGGGTCGTGGATGAGCAGTTCTTC
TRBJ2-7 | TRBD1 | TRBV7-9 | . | CASSLLGQGDEQYF | TGTGCCAGCAGCTTATTGGGACAGGGCGACGAGCAGTACTTC
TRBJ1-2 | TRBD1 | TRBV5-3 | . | CARSSDREGYTF | TGTGCCAGAAGCTCAGACAGGGAAGGCTACACCTTC
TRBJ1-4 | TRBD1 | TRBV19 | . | CASSHNRGRNEKLFF | TGTGCCAGTAGCCATAACAGGGGCCGTAATGAAAAACTGTTTTTT
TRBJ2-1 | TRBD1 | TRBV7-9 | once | CASSLSDRDRLFNEQFF | TGTGCCAGCAGCTTATCGGATCGGGACAGATTATTCAATGAGCAGTTCTTC
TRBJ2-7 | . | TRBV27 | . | CASSSTYEQYF | TGTGCCAGCAGTTCAACCTACGAGCAGTACTTC
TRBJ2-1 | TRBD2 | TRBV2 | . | CASSDHRGGSYNEQFF | TGTGCCAGCAGTGATCACCGGGGGGGCTCCTACAATGAGCAGTTCTTC
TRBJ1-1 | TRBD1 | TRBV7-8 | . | CASSLGTGMSGTEAFF | TGTGCCAGCAGCTTGGGGACAGGGATGAGTGGGACTGAAGCTTTCTTT
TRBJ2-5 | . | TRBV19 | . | CASSIAETQYF | TGTGCCAGTAGTATAGCGGAGACCCAGTACTTC
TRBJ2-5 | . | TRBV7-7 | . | CASSPSAGNQETQYF | TGTGCTAGCAGCCCCTCCGCGGGAAACCAAGAGACCCAGTACTTC
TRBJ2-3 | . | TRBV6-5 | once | CASSIQGSVDTQYF | TGTGCCAGCAGCATACAGGGTTCGGTAGATACGCAGTATTTT
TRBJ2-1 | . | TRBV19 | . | CASSQGKYNEQFF | TGTGCCAGTAGTCAGGGAAAATACAATGAGCAGTTCTTC
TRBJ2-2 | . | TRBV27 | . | CASSPTNTGELFF | TGTGCCAGCAGCCCAACGAACACCGGGGAGCTGTTTTTT